The 14 T cell receptor beta chains presented below share a single source sample, sequenced in a study of regulatory T cells in long-lasting Graves disease. Assembly of TCR beta libraries relied on iRepertoire HTBI primers together with Arm-PCR of CDR3 regions. TCRdb reprocessed the multiplex PCR reads with MiXCR, giving one entry per CDR3 protein. This table has some 490,000 distinct CDR3 sequences, 12% appearing once. Time point: newly diagnosed GD, antithyroid drugs for less than 3 months. With RNA extracted from PBMCs as input, the TCR library was made. This same sample was also part of a study on T cells in Graves' hyperthyroidism and ophthalmopathy.

The sequences come from peripheral blood mononuclear cells (PBMCs), collected at new diagnosis, from a patient treated with antithyroid drugs. The origin of the receptors is a young woman with Graves disease.

The sample holds many counts of this clonotype. The V and J genes are TRBV10-2 and TRBJ2-5, with TRBD1 as a possible D gene (7 bases). The germline V gene encodes CDR1 WSHSY and CDR2 SAAADI. Trimming took 9 bases from V and 4 from J, leaving 12 bases between them. The CDR3 loop spans 12 amino acids. CDR3 coding DNA: TGCGCCAGTAAGCAGGGGGGAGAGACCCAGTACTTC. Amino acid sequence: CASKQGGETQYF.

This clonotype has a count of ten or more. This chain connects TRBV27 to TRBJ1-1; D unclear. The germline V gene encodes CDR1 MNHEY and CDR2 SMNVEV (reference sequence). The V end lost 5 bases, the J end lost 2 bases, and 9 bases lay between the germline ends. The CDR3 is made up of 13 amino acids. The chain's CDR3 is CASSLRYNTEAFF. CDR3 sequence (DNA): TGTGCCAGCAGTCTGCGGTATAACACTGAAGCTTTCTTT.

This clonotype was picked up many times. J is TRBJ2-7 and V is TRBV11-3; a weak D match, TRBD1 (5 bases). Germline values: CDR1 SGHNT, CDR2 YENEEA. This CDR3 has 13 residues. Between the trimmed V and J ends, which lost 3 bases and 6 bases, there was a span of 12 bases. The CDR3 coding sequence is TGTGCCAGCAGCTTGGGGCGCGAACGCGAGCAGTACTTC. This sequence encodes CASSLGREREQYF. Variable domain in full (rest from reference TRBV11-3 and TRBJ2-7): EAGVVQSPRYKIIEKKQPVAFWCNPISGHNTLYWYLQNLGQGPELLIRYENEEAVDDSQLPKDRFSAERLKGVDSTLKIQPAELGDSAVYLCASSLGREREQYFGPGTRLTVT.

There are many counts of this clonotype. The chain carries TRBV6-1 and TRBJ1-2; D unclear. V lost 2 bases to trimming and J lost 3 bases, with 16 bases between them. The CDR3 length is 16 residues. Germline-derived CDR1 and CDR2 are MNHNS and SASEGT. For the CDR3, the DNA is TGTGCCAGCAGTGAAAATTGGGGTTCGTTTGACTATGGCTACACCTTC. This gives the protein CASSENWGSFDYGYTF.

This clonotype occurred a few times. A single base separates this from a much larger clone, so it may be a read error. V gene TRBV7-2 combines with J gene TRBJ2-5; D is possibly TRBD1 or TRBD2 (5 bases each). Germline-derived CDR1 and CDR2 are SGHTA and FQGNSA. There are 18 residues in the CDR3. V lost 3 bases and J 3 bases, leaving 23 bases between the germline ends. The CDR3 nucleotides read TGTGCCAGCAGCTTCGACAGAGAGGGGATACATCGGAAAGAGACCCAGTACTTC. Translation gives CASSFDREGIHRKETQYF.

This clonotype came up many times. Compared with germline, one end of the junction differs, possibly owing to a read error. The chain joins TRBV28 to TRBJ1-5, with D possibly TRBD1 on 5 matching bases. The CDR3 has 11 residues. The germline CDR1 and CDR2 sequences are MDHEN and SYDVKM. CDR3 protein: CAIRSGDVEYF. CDR3 coding DNA: TGTGCCATTCGAAGTGGGGACGTGGAGTATTTT.

In its sample, this clonotype was seen many times. The rearrangement joins TRBV29-1 to TRBJ2-1, with D possibly being TRBD2 (6 bases). Trimming stripped 3 bases from V and 0 bases from J, with 18 bases between. CDR3 length: 17 amino acids. Germline V gene data show CDR1 as SQVTM and CDR2 as ANQGSEA. DNA for the CDR3: TGCAGCGTTGATGGGGACTGGCGGTTGAGCTCCTACAATGAGCAGTTCTTC. Translating it yields CSVDGDWRLSSYNEQFF.

This clonotype was recorded at least ten times. The rearrangement links TRBV12-3 or TRBV12-4 to TRBJ2-5, with TRBD2 identical over 8 bases. The trim removed 6 bases at V and 4 bases at J, leaving 19 bases unmatched. This CDR3 spans 18 amino acids. CDR3 DNA sequence: TGTGCCAGCAGCCCATCGAGGTTGGCGGGAGGCGATGGAGAGACCCAGTACTTC. Its protein is CASSPSRLAGGDGETQYF.

This clonotype was detected ten times or more. The genes are TRBV28 and TRBJ1-1; 7 nucleotides line up with TRBD1. Germline values: CDR1 MDHEN, CDR2 SYDVKM. The CDR3 runs to 13 residues. After removal of 6 bases from V and 1 base from J, the junction contained 2 bases not matched to a gene. The CDR3 DNA reads TGTGCCAGCAGGACAGGGCGGAACACTGAAGCTTTCTTT. Protein sequence: CASRTGRNTEAFF. Based on the CDR3 plus reference TRBV28 and TRBJ1-1, the full variable domain is DVKVTQSSRYLVKRTGEKVFLECVQDMDHENMFWYRQDPGLGLRLIYFSYDVKMKEKGDIPEGYSVSREKKERFSLILESASTNQTSMYLCASRTGRNTEAFFGQGTRLTVV.

The chain carries TRBV11-1 and TRBJ2-7; TRBD2 might be the D (6 bases). The CDR3 totals 17 residues. CDR1 SGHAT and CDR2 FQDESV come from the germline V gene (reference sequence). The V and J ends lost 1 base and 1 base respectively, with 17 bases between them. The CDR3 loop reads CASSLVRWEEKSYEQYF. The CDR3, as DNA: TGTGCCAGCAGCTTAGTTCGGTGGGAGGAAAAGTCCTACGAGCAGTACTTC.

This clonotype has more than one count but fewer than ten. V and J are TRBV18 and TRBJ1-1; no definite D call. With 2 bases removed from V and 7 bases from J, the gap between germline ends came to 11 bases. This CDR3 has 13 amino acids. The germline V gene has CDR1 KGHSH and CDR2 LQKENI. The CDR3 sequence: CASSPNYKGEAFF. CDR3 DNA sequence: TGTGCCAGCTCACCAAATTATAAGGGTGAAGCTTTCTTT.

Of note for this clonotype: Given a far larger clone just one base away, this is likely a sequencing read error. The chain couples TRBV7-2 to TRBJ1-1; unclear D gene. The CDR3 contains 11 residues. Germline values: CDR1 SGHTA, CDR2 FQGNSA. CDR3 amino acids: CAGSFPRGAFF. The CDR3 coding sequence is TGTGCCGGCAGCTTTCCCCGGGGAGCTTTCTTT.

At least ten counts were recorded for this clonotype. DNA for the CDR3: TGTGCCAGCAGCTTAATGGGTGGCAATGAGCAGTTCTTC. It specifies CASSLMGGNEQFF. V gene TRBV7-9 combines with J gene TRBJ2-1; D is unclear. V was clipped by 2 bases and J by 6 bases, with 8 bases between them. The CDR3 spans 13 residues. Per germline, CDR1 SEHNR and CDR2 FQNEAQ (reference sequence).

CDR3 residues: CASSLVSGRAVEQFF. The CDR3 DNA reads TGCGCCAGCAGCTTGGTTAGCGGGAGGGCCGTTGAGCAGTTCTTC. The chain joins TRBV5-1 to TRBJ2-1, with 11 bases lining up with TRBD2. Trimming cost V 0 bases and J 9 bases; bases outside gene matches: 5. Germline V CDR1 and CDR2: SGHRS, YFSETQ. The CDR3 runs to 15 residues.